This TCR beta chain was found in a study of blood T cell repertoires in COVID-19. J was trimmed by 6 bases and V by 2 bases; bases with no gene match: 2. CDR3 length: 14 amino acids. CDR1 SGHRS and CDR2 YFSETQ come from the germline V gene. Produced via immunoSEQ multiplex PCR; TCRdb's table is partial and in-frame only. The sample shows about 150,000 clones, 80% to 90% of them seen only once. This receptor was identified in a woman aged 55-70 years with COVID-19, enrolled during active disease. Sequenced sample: peripheral blood. The chain employs TRBV5-1 and TRBJ2-1; 10 bases agree with TRBD1. CDR3 bases: TGCGCCAGCAGCTTAAGGACAGGGGGCAATGAGCAGTTCTTC. Amino acids: CASSLRTGGNEQFF.